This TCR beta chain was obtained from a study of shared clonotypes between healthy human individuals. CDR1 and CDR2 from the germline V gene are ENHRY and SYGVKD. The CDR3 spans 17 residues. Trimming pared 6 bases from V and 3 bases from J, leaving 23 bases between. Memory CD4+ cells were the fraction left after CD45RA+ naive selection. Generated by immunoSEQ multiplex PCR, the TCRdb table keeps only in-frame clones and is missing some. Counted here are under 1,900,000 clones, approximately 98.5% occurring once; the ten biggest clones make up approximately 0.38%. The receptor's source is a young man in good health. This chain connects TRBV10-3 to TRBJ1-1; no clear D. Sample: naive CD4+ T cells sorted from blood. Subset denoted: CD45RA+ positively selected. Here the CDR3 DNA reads TGTGCCATCAGGGCTAACTTGTTCGGGGTTTTGGACACTGAAGCTTTCTTT. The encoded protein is CAIRANLFGVLDTEAFF.